This entry features one T cell receptor (beta chain) sequence. Its antigen is unidentified. These data originate in a study of blood T cells in healthy people across ages. There are 11 residues in the CDR3. V lost 7 bases and J lost 8, with 12 bases in between. CDR1 SQVTM and CDR2 ANQGSEA come from the germline V gene. The use of a sample-barcoded 5' primer and a J-beta primer mix characterized a second PCR of about 7 to 12 cycles. CDR3-containing paired-end reads numbered at least 2.5 million in each sample. TCRdb processed the 5' RACE reads anew with MiXCR; each CDR3 protein has one entry. Of fewer than 650,000 distinct CDR3 sequences listed, over 25% are singletons. Regarding the study as a whole: Possibly, changes in expanded clonotypes were confounded because donor CMV status was unknown.

This sample also belongs to another study, concerning T cells of mothers and their children. That paper adds: Primer M1S, used in the second PCR, introduced sample barcodes and 2-4 random nucleotides. No persistent microchimeric T cell clones were detected at roughly 100 clones per million clonotypes sensitivity.

The chain is built from TRBV29-1 and TRBJ2-4, with a possible D match to TRBD2 (5 bases). Sequencing input: blood. This sequence was found in a boy aged 2 to 10 in good health. As DNA, the CDR3 is TGCAGCGGGCTAGTCGGGGACATTCAGTACTTC. It yields the protein CSGLVGDIQYF. The full variable domain, in which reference TRBV29-1 and TRBJ2-4 provide the parts outside the CDR3, is SAVISQKPSRDICQRGTSLTIQCQVDSQVTMMFWYRQQPGQSLTLIATANQGSEATYESGFVIDKFPISRPNLTFSTLTVSNMSPEDSSIYLCSGLVGDIQYFGAGTRLSVL.